This T cell receptor (beta chain) was identified during a study of blood T cell repertoires in COVID-19. Study details: Nucleic acid was either cDNA or gDNA, and it came from T cells, B-cell-depleted T cells, or PBMCs.

Cohort allocation depended upon clinical history that participants reported. Profiling relied on immunoSEQ multiplex PCR, and the TCRdb table lists in-frame clones only, not all of them. The table records about 400,000 clones, over 85% of them present only once. Per germline, CDR1 SGHTA and CDR2 FQGNSA. There are 14 residues in the CDR3. V was pared by 5 bases and J by 1 base, with 11 bases between. The sequencing input was PBMCs or T cells enriched from blood (not recorded which). The chain joins TRBV7-2 to TRBJ1-1, with D unresolved. This receptor was taken from a woman aged 25 to 45 who had recovered from COVID-19. The CDR3, as DNA: TGTGCCAGCAGCCCCGGGAATTCGAACACTGAAGCTTTCTTT. It is translated as CASSPGNSNTEAFF. Drawing the rest from reference TRBV7-2 and TRBJ1-1, the complete variable domain is GAGVSQSPSNKVTEKGKDVELRCDPISGHTALYWYRQSLGQGLEFLIYFQGNSAPDKSGLPSDRFSAERTGGSVSTLTIQRTQQEDSAVYLCASSPGNSNTEAFFGQGTRLTVV.